These 25 T cell receptor beta chains came from one sample sequenced in a study of blood T cell repertoires in COVID-19. The data were produced by immunoSEQ multiplex PCR, yet TCRdb's version contains in-frame clones alone and is incomplete. The sample records some 400,000 clones, around nine tenths being singletons. Sequenced: peripheral blood. Receptors originate from a human donor in a cohort sampled during active COVID-19.

The genes are TRBV12-3 or TRBV12-4 and TRBJ1-5; no definite D call. V shed 6 bases and J shed 6 bases, with 12 bases lying between them. This CDR3 region has 13 residues. The CDR3 sequence: CASSAQRSQPQHF. The CDR3 nucleotides read TGTGCCAGCAGCGCACAACGGAGTCAGCCCCAGCATTTT.

The rearrangement links TRBV30 to TRBJ1-2, with unresolved D. Trimming removed 5 bases from V and 2 bases from J, with 6 bases in between. The CDR3 has 11 amino acids. CDR1 and CDR2 from the germline V gene are GTSNPN and SVGIG (reference sequence). Here the CDR3 reads CAWARNYGYTF. DNA for the CDR3: TGTGCCTGGGCCAGGAACTATGGCTACACCTTC.

The genes are TRBV5-8 and TRBJ2-3; 15 bases are a match to TRBD2. The CDR3 runs to 19 residues. V was clipped by 0 bases and J by 6 bases; unmatched bases: 11. CDR1 is SGHTS and CDR2 is YDEGEE in the germline V gene. CDR3 sequence (DNA): TGTGCCAGCAGCTTGGGGACTAGCGGGGGGGCCGGTGGGGCCGATACGCAGTATTTT. Its translation is CASSLGTSGGAGGADTQYF.

The genes are TRBV13 and TRBJ2-7; a possible D gene is TRBD1 (5 bases). CDR3 length: 15 amino acids. The V and J ends lost 2 bases and 3 bases respectively, with 14 bases between them. CDR1 and CDR2 (germline): PRHDT, FYEKMQ (reference sequence). CDR3 nucleotide sequence: TGTGCCAGCAGCTTACGATCAGACAGTCTCTACGAGCAGTACTTC. Translating it yields CASSLRSDSLYEQYF.

The chain combines TRBV28 with TRBJ1-5; 9 bases are a match to TRBD1. The junction had 15 bases not matched to a gene; V was cut back by 7 bases and J by 2 bases. This CDR3 is built from 18 residues. Germline-derived CDR1 and CDR2 are MDHEN and SYDVKM. The CDR3 DNA reads TGTGCCAGCACCTCCGTTAGTAGGACAGGGGCTGGCAATCAGCCCCAGCATTTT. Protein sequence: CASTSVSRTGAGNQPQHF.

V gene TRBV7-9 combines with J gene TRBJ1-3; D not certain. Trimming removed 8 bases at V and 2 bases at J, with 10 bases between. The CDR3 is made up of 13 amino acids. Germline V gene lookup returns CDR1 SEHNR and CDR2 FQNEAQ (reference sequence). As DNA, the CDR3 is TGTGCCAGCCTGCCACGGGCTGGAAACACCATATATTTT. Its protein product is CASLPRAGNTIYF.

The sample holds a few counts of this clone. This chain connects TRBV5-1 to TRBJ1-1, with D possibly matching TRBD1 (5 bases). Trimming took 0 bases from V and 11 from J, leaving 11 bases between them. Germline assignment: CDR1 SGHRS and CDR2 YFSETQ. This CDR3 is 12 amino acids long. CDR3 sequence (DNA): TGCGCCAGCAGCTTGGCCGGGGGGTCGGCTTTCTTT. Translation gives CASSLAGGSAFF.

The genes are TRBV28 and TRBJ2-7, with TRBD2 identical over 7 bases. The CDR3 is 13 amino acids. V lost 8 bases and J lost 3; bases outside the gene matches: 7. Germline loops: CDR1 MDHEN, CDR2 SYDVKM. The CDR3 is CASAGGSGYEQYF. The CDR3 nucleotides read TGTGCCAGCGCCGGCGGGAGCGGCTACGAGCAGTACTTC. Complete variable domain (other parts from reference TRBV28 and TRBJ2-7): DVKVTQSSRYLVKRTGEKVFLECVQDMDHENMFWYRQDPGLGLRLIYFSYDVKMKEKGDIPEGYSVSREKKERFSLILESASTNQTSMYLCASAGGSGYEQYFGPGTRLTVT.

The chain couples TRBV20-1 to TRBJ1-2; a possible D gene is TRBD1 (6 bases). Germline lookup yields CDR1 DFQATT and CDR2 SNEGSKA (reference sequence). The CDR3 spans 11 residues. V lost 4 bases to trimming and J lost 5 bases, with 8 bases between them. The CDR3 region has the DNA TGCAGTGCTACCACAGGGTATGGCTACACCTTC. Amino acid sequence: CSATTGYGYTF.

The chain combines TRBV3-1 (or the pseudogene TRBV3-2) with TRBJ1-1; the D gene is possibly TRBD1 (5 bases). The V gene lost 1 base and the J gene lost 10 bases, with 13 bases spanning the gap. Germline V CDR1 and CDR2: LGHDT, YNNKEL (reference sequence). The CDR3 contains 13 residues. The DNA of the CDR3 is TGTGCCAGCAGCCAAGTGGGCAGGGAGGGAGCTTTCTTT. Translation gives CASSQVGREGAFF.

This chain joins TRBV5-1 and TRBJ2-6; D remains ambiguous. CDR1 and CDR2 from the germline V gene are SGHRS and YFSETQ. The CDR3 is made up of 15 amino acids. The V end was cut by 2 bases, the J end by 1 base, with 7 bases between. The CDR3 region has the DNA TGCGCCAGCAGCTTATTCCCATCTGGGGCCAACGTCCTGACTTTC. Its protein product is CASSLFPSGANVLTF.

The V and J genes are TRBV12-2 and TRBJ1-2; TRBD1, the table's D call, was not compared with the DNA. TRBV12-2 is a pseudogene segment. This CDR3 has 12 amino acids. The chain's CDR3 is CASRLGAGGYTF. The DNA of the CDR3 is TGTGCAAGTCGCTTGGGGGCCGGTGGCTACACCTTC.

The gene calls are TRBV19 and TRBJ2-7, with D perhaps matching TRBD1 (6 bases). Germline values: CDR1 LNHDA, CDR2 SQIVND (reference sequence). Between the trimmed V and J ends, which lost 4 bases and 3 bases, there was a span of 19 bases. This CDR3 spans 16 amino acids. CDR3 sequence (DNA): TGTGCCAGTAGTACCGAACAGGGTCGGGATTTCTACGAGCAGTACTTC. Its translation: CASSTEQGRDFYEQYF. The full variable domain, completed using reference TRBV19 and TRBJ2-7, is DGGITQSPKYLFRKEGQNVTLSCEQNLNHDAMYWYRQDPGQGLRLIYYSQIVNDFQKGDIAEGYSVSREKKESFPLTVTSAQKNPTAFYLCASSTEQGRDFYEQYFGPGTRLTVT.

The rearrangement uses TRBV25-1 and TRBJ2-7; 8 bases align to TRBD1. Germline-derived CDR1 and CDR2 are MGHDK and SYGVNS. The V gene end was trimmed by 2 bases and the J gene end by 1 base; junction bases not matched to a gene: 4. CDR3 length: 15 residues. The CDR3 loop is CASSEPGTGSYEQYF. CDR3 in DNA: TGTGCCAGCAGTGAACCGGGGACAGGTTCCTACGAGCAGTACTTC.

The V and J genes are TRBV18 and TRBJ1-4; D unclear. Germline CDR1 is KGHSH and CDR2 is LQKENI. The CDR3 sequence is 16 residues long. Trimming stripped 2 bases from V and 0 bases from J, with 10 bases between. The CDR3 DNA sequence: TGTGCCAGCTCACCATCTAGCCTAACAACTAATGAAAAACTGTTTTTT. Its protein product is CASSPSSLTTNEKLFF.

The chain recombines TRBV2 with TRBJ1-2; D might be TRBD1 (6 bases). CDR3 length: 12 residues. In germline, CDR1 is SNHLY, CDR2 FYNNEI. The V end was cut by 2 bases, the J end by 7 bases, with 8 bases between. The CDR3 region is CASSERQAGYTF. CDR3 bases: TGTGCCAGCAGTGAAAGACAGGCTGGCTACACCTTC.

The CDR3 region has the DNA TGTGCCAGCAGCTCCCTCGTGTACGAGCAGTACTTC. Translating it yields CASSSLVYEQYF. The chain couples TRBV7-9 to TRBJ2-7, with unresolved D. This CDR3 comprises 12 residues. Trimming left V 4 bases short and J 4 bases short, with 8 bases between. The germline V gene encodes CDR1 SEHNR and CDR2 FQNEAQ (reference sequence).

With regard to this clone: Other DNA sequences in the sample encode the same CDR3. The chain is built from TRBV7-2 and TRBJ2-3; unclear D gene. V was cut by 5 bases and J by 1 base, with 7 bases left in between. The CDR3 has 13 amino acids. Germline V gene lookup returns CDR1 SGHTA and CDR2 FQGNSA. DNA for the CDR3: TGTGCCAGCAGCGACCGGGGCACAGATACGCAGTATTTT. It encodes CASSDRGTDTQYF.

The chain links TRBV15 to TRBJ2-2; TRBD2 is a possible D gene (5 bases). V lost 4 bases and J lost 4, with 13 bases in between. Germline CDR1 reads LNHNV; CDR2 reads YYDKDF (reference sequence). The CDR3 contains 15 residues. The CDR3: CATSKWSGSTGELFF. The CDR3 DNA is TGTGCCACCAGCAAGTGGAGCGGAAGCACCGGGGAGCTGTTTTTT.

V usage is TRBV5-6 and J usage is TRBJ1-5, with D maybe TRBD1 (5 bases). Trimming pared 2 bases from V and 4 bases from J, leaving 13 bases between. Germline-derived CDR1 and CDR2 are SGHDT and YYEEEE. This CDR3 is built from 15 residues. In nucleotides, the CDR3 is TGTGCCAGCAGCTTATGGTTTCGGGGGAATCAGCCCCAGCATTTT. It translates to CASSLWFRGNQPQHF.

This clone was seen only a few times. Germline is not matched at one junction end, which may reflect a read error. CDR3 bases: TGTGCCAGCAGCTTAGTGCACGTCGAGGGAGCCTCCTCCGAGCAGTACTTC. Encoded protein: CASSLVHVEGASSEQYF. This chain joins TRBV11-2 and TRBJ2-7; the D gene is possibly TRBD2 (5 bases). Looked up from germline, CDR1 is SGHAT and CDR2 is FQNNGV. The CDR3 runs to 17 residues.

The chain joins TRBV7-8 to TRBJ1-4, with D possibly being TRBD1 (6 bases). V lost 1 base to trimming and J lost 8 bases, with 11 bases between them. This CDR3 has 14 residues. Germline CDR1 and CDR2: SGHVS and FQNEAQ. CDR3 sequence: CASSLVRGGEKLFF. CDR3 DNA: TGTGCCAGCAGCTTAGTTAGGGGGGGGGAAAAACTGTTTTTT.

V gene TRBV29-1 combines with J gene TRBJ1-2; TRBD1 aligns across 7 bases. The CDR3 contains 12 residues. Trimming cost V 4 bases and J 2 bases; bases outside gene matches: 1. The V gene's germline CDR1 is SQVTM and CDR2 ANQGSEA. The CDR3 spells CSVGQGNYGYTF. The CDR3 DNA reads TGCAGCGTTGGACAGGGCAACTATGGCTACACCTTC.

This chain uses TRBV27 with TRBJ2-3; D may be TRBD2 (5 bases). CDR3 length: 13 residues. Germline loops: CDR1 MNHEY, CDR2 SMNVEV (reference sequence). Trimming took off 4 bases at V and 6 bases at J, with 11 bases between the two ends. For the CDR3, the DNA is TGTGCCAGCAGTTCCCGCTTAGCGGATACGCAGTATTTT. Its translation: CASSSRLADTQYF.

V usage is TRBV30 and J usage is TRBJ1-4; 8 nucleotides agree with TRBD1. With 4 bases clipped from V and 4 bases from J, the junction kept 8 bases outside the gene matches. The CDR3 is 15 residues long. Per the germline V gene, CDR1 is GTSNPN and CDR2 is SVGIG (reference sequence). The CDR3 region has the DNA TGTGCCTGGATTTCCCGGGACAGGTATAATGAAAAACTGTTTTTT. Its protein is CAWISRDRYNEKLFF. Combining the CDR3 with reference TRBV30 and TRBJ1-4 gives the whole variable domain SQTIHQWPATLVQPVGSPLSLECTVEGTSNPNLYWYRQAAGRGLQLLFYSVGIGQISSEVPQNLSASRPQDRQFILSSKKLLLSDSGFYLCAWISRDRYNEKLFFGSGTQLSVL.